These 16 T cell receptor beta chains came from one sample sequenced in a study of OX40 agonist ivuxolimab in advanced cancers. Method: immunoSEQ multiplex PCR; TCRdb's copy keeps in-frame clones and lacks some. The sample has some 77,000 clones; approximately 92% are singletons. The source was CD4+ or CD8+ T cells sorted from blood, collected in a trial of the OX40 agonist ivuxolimab. All receptors come from an adult with an advanced solid tumor such as melanoma, head and neck, liver or kidney cancer.

The chain has TRBV5-1 and TRBJ1-4; 8 nucleotides align to TRBD1. Germline-derived CDR1 and CDR2 are SGHRS and YFSETQ. The CDR3 contains 14 residues. J gave up 4 bases and V 4 bases, and 3 bases lay outside the gene matches. The CDR3 sequence: CASSLGQGNEKLFF. The CDR3 DNA follows: TGCGCCAGCAGCCTTGGACAGGGTAATGAAAAACTGTTTTTT.

This chain connects TRBV18 to TRBJ1-4; 7 bases match TRBD1. Germline-derived CDR1 and CDR2 are KGHSH and LQKENI. V gave up 6 bases and J gave up 5 bases; unmatched junction bases: 6. CDR3 size: 14 residues. CDR3 in amino acids: CASSSGTENEKLFF. The CDR3 DNA follows: TGTGCCAGCTCGTCCGGGACAGAGAATGAAAAACTGTTTTTT. The full variable domain, its missing parts supplied by reference TRBV18 and TRBJ1-4, is NAGVMQNPRHLVRRRGQEARLRCSPMKGHSHVYWYRQLPEEGLKFMVYLQKENIIDESGMPKERFSAEFPKEGPSILRIQQVVRGDSAAYFCASSSGTENEKLFFGSGTQLSVL.

This sequence joins TRBV10-3 and TRBJ2-5; 9 positions match TRBD2. The germline V gene encodes CDR1 ENHRY and CDR2 SYGVKD. The CDR3 has 12 residues. J was trimmed by 5 bases and V by 9 bases; bases with no gene match: 4. Here the CDR3 reads CAIGTSLETQYF. CDR3 in DNA: TGTGCCATTGGGACTAGCCTCGAGACCCAGTACTTC.

The CDR3 nucleotides read TGTGCCAGTAGTACCGTTCCGGGGGACAGTAGCTCCTACGAGCAGTACTTC. This translates into CASSTVPGDSSSYEQYF. The chain uses TRBV19 and TRBJ2-7, with a possible D match to TRBD1 (7 bases). Germline V gene sequence: CDR1 LNHDA, CDR2 SQIVND (reference sequence). Trimming stripped 4 bases from V and 0 bases from J, with 19 bases between. CDR3 size: 17 residues.

The V call is TRBV2, the J call TRBJ2-5, with D perhaps matching TRBD2 (5 bases). Trimming took 6 bases from V and 5 from J, leaving 10 bases between them. There are 12 residues in the CDR3. The germline V gene encodes CDR1 SNHLY and CDR2 FYNNEI. The CDR3 sequence: CASRRETETQYF. CDR3 nucleotide sequence: TGTGCCAGCAGAAGGGAGACGGAGACCCAGTACTTC.

This chain uses TRBV14 with TRBJ1-1, with TRBD1 as a possible D gene (6 bases). The germline V gene has CDR1 SGHDN and CDR2 FVKESK. Trimming pared 6 bases from V and 4 bases from J, leaving 15 bases between. The CDR3 extends over 14 amino acids. The CDR3 here is CASSQPQGLTEAFF. CDR3 DNA sequence: TGTGCCAGCAGTCAGCCGCAGGGGCTCACTGAAGCTTTCTTT.

This chain uses TRBV2 with TRBJ2-5; 15 bases match TRBD2. V shed 7 bases, J shed 5 bases, and the junction held 8 bases outside the gene matches. The CDR3 is 16 amino acids. In germline, CDR1 is SNHLY, CDR2 FYNNEI. Here the CDR3 reads CASKGTSGGLFETQYF. The CDR3 DNA is TGTGCCAGCAAAGGGACTAGCGGGGGGTTATTCGAGACCCAGTACTTC.

The gene calls are TRBV7-3 and TRBJ2-5, with a possible D match to TRBD2 (6 bases). Germline CDR1 reads SGHTA; CDR2 reads FQGTGA. This CDR3 is built from 16 residues. Trimming took off 4 bases at V and 5 bases at J, with 20 bases between the two ends. This CDR3 is CASSSKYRDSPETQYF. The CDR3 coding sequence is TGTGCCAGCAGCTCCAAATACCGGGACTCCCCGGAGACCCAGTACTTC.

The chain carries TRBV7-2 and TRBJ1-5; D unclear. V dropped 2 bases and J dropped 1 base, with 12 bases sitting between them. This CDR3 is 16 amino acids long. The germline V gene has CDR1 SGHTA and CDR2 FQGNSA. CDR3 sequence (DNA): TGTGCCAGCAGCTTACGTCCGCTAGCGAGCAATCAGCCCCAGCATTTT. Its translation: CASSLRPLASNQPQHF.

V usage is TRBV28 and J usage is TRBJ2-2; no definite D call. The CDR3 is made up of 12 amino acids. Germline CDR1 is MDHEN and CDR2 is SYDVKM. V gave up 5 bases and J gave up 1 base, with 2 bases separating them. This CDR3 reads CASSQNTGELFF. The CDR3 nucleotides read TGTGCCAGCAGTCAGAACACCGGGGAGCTGTTTTTT.

The chain uses TRBV6-5 and TRBJ2-7, with D perhaps matching TRBD1 (6 bases). Trimming removed 0 bases at V and 3 bases at J, with 9 bases between. CDR1 is MNHEY, CDR2 SVGAGI, per germline. This CDR3 contains 14 residues. CDR3 DNA: TGTGCCAGCAGTTACTCGCCGGACAGCTACGAGCAGTACTTC. It encodes CASSYSPDSYEQYF.

The gene calls are TRBV9 and TRBJ2-2; 14 positions agree with TRBD2. There are 16 residues in the CDR3. J lost 7 bases, V lost 4 bases, and 6 bases had no gene match. The germline CDR1 and CDR2 sequences are SGDLS and YYNGEE. CDR3 DNA sequence: TGTGCCAGCAGCACCGGACTAGCGGGGGGAGTCGGGGAGCTGTTTTTT. This sequence encodes CASSTGLAGGVGELFF.

CDR3 amino acids: CSVADTNEKLFF. CDR3 DNA: TGCAGCGTTGCGGACACTAATGAAAAACTGTTTTTT. This rearrangement joins TRBV29-1 to TRBJ1-4, with D uncertain. The CDR3 totals 12 residues. Trimming left V 4 bases short and J 2 bases short, with 5 bases between. CDR1 and CDR2 from the germline V gene are SQVTM and ANQGSEA.

The V call is TRBV6-6, the J call TRBJ2-1; 10 nucleotides match TRBD1. The CDR3 length is 12 residues. CDR1 MNHNY and CDR2 SVGAGI come from the germline V gene (reference sequence). J gave up 16 bases and V 0 bases, and 3 bases lay outside the gene matches. CDR3 nucleotides: TGTGCCAGCAGTTACTCCGAGACAGGGGGCTTCTTC. Protein sequence: CASSYSETGGFF.

This rearrangement joins TRBV6-1 to TRBJ2-7, with D unresolved. V was pared by 4 bases and J by 0 bases, with 4 bases between. Germline assignment: CDR1 MNHNS and CDR2 SASEGT. This CDR3 is 12 amino acids long. The CDR3 sequence is CASSVFSYEQYF. CDR3 DNA sequence: TGTGCCAGCAGTGTATTCTCCTACGAGCAGTACTTC.

V usage is TRBV7-2 and J usage is TRBJ1-2; 8 bases are shared with TRBD1. Trimming cost V 3 bases and J 4 bases; bases outside gene matches: 4. Germline CDR1 reads SGHTA; CDR2 reads FQGNSA. The CDR3 covers 14 residues. CDR3 amino acids: CASSFPTGGYGYTF. The CDR3, as DNA: TGTGCCAGCAGCTTCCCTACAGGGGGCTATGGCTACACCTTC.